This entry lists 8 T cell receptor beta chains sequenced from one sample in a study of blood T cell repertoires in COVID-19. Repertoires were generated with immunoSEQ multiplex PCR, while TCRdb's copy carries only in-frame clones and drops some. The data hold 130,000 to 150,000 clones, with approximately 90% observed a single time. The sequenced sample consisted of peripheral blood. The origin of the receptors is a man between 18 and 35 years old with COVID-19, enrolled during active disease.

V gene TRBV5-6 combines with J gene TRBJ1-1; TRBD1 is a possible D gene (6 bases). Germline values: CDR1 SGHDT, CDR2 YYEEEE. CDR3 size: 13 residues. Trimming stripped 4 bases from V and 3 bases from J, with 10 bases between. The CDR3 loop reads CASSGGWDTEAFF. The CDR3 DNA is TGTGCCAGCAGCGGGGGCTGGGACACTGAAGCTTTCTTT.

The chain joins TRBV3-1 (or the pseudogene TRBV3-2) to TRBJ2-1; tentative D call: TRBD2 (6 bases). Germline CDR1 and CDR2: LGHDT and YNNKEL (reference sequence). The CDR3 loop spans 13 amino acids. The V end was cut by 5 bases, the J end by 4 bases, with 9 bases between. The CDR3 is CASSISGYNEQFF. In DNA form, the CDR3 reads TGTGCCAGCAGCATTAGCGGATACAATGAGCAGTTCTTC.

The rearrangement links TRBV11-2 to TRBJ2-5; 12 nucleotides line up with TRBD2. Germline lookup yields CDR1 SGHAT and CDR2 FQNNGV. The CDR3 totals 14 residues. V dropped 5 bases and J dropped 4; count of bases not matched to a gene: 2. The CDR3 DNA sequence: TGTGCCAGCAGCCGACTAGCGGGAGTAGAGACCCAGTACTTC. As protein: CASSRLAGVETQYF.

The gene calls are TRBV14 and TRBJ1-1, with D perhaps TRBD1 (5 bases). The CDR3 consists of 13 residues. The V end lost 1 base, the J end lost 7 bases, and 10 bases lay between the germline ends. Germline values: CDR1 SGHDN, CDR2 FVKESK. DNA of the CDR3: TGTGCCAGCAGCCAAGCGGGGGTGTTTGAAGCTTTCTTT. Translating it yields CASSQAGVFEAFF.

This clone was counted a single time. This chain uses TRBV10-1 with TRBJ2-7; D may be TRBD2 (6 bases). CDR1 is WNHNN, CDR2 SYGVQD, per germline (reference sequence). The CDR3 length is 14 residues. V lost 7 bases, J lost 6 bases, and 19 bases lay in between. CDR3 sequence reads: CASTRDLNRGEQYF. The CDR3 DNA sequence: TGCGCCAGCACTAGGGACTTAAATCGAGGCGAGCAGTACTTC.

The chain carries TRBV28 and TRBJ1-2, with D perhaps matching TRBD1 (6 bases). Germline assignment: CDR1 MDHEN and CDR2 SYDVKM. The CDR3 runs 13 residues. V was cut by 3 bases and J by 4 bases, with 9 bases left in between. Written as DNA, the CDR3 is TGTGCCAGCAGTTTTGGGACACCCTATGGCTACACCTTC. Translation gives CASSFGTPYGYTF.

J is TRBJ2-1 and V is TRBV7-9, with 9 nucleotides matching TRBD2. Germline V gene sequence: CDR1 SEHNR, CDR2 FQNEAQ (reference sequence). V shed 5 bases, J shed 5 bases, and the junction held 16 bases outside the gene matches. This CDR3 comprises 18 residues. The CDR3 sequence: CASSPRSLAGPLDNEQFF. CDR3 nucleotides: TGTGCCAGCAGCCCCCGGTCCCTAGCGGGACCTTTAGACAATGAGCAGTTCTTC.

The CDR3 protein is CASSEQGSTGELFF. CDR3 sequence (DNA): TGTGCCAGCAGTGAGCAGGGTAGCACCGGGGAGCTGTTTTTT. This sequence joins TRBV6-4 and TRBJ2-2, with TRBD1 as a possible D gene (5 bases). CDR3 length: 14 amino acids. Trimming cost V 3 bases and J 4 bases, with 9 bases left between them. CDR1 and CDR2 from the germline V gene are MRHNA and SNTAGT.